This TCR beta chain was found in a study of graft-versus-host responses after intestinal transplantation. V was trimmed by 6 bases and J by 0 bases, leaving 15 bases between them. The CDR3 has 16 amino acids. Germline V gene sequence: CDR1 MDHEN, CDR2 SYDVKM. The assay was immunoSEQ multiplex PCR, and TCRdb's table has in-frame clones only and misses some. The table includes tens of thousands of clones, roughly 92% detected once. Remarks on this clone: The antigen is not known.

The sequence was collected from a human donor who received an intestinal transplant. This rearrangement joins TRBV28 to TRBJ1-3, with D unresolved. The sample consisted of unstimulated CD4+ T cells sorted from spleen or lymph node cells, taken before intestinal transplant. The CDR3 reads CASSIGRVPSGNTIYF. The CDR3 coding sequence is TGTGCCAGCAGCATTGGACGAGTCCCCTCTGGAAACACCATATATTTT. Combining the CDR3 with reference TRBV28 and TRBJ1-3 gives the whole variable domain DVKVTQSSRYLVKRTGEKVFLECVQDMDHENMFWYRQDPGLGLRLIYFSYDVKMKEKGDIPEGYSVSREKKERFSLILESASTNQTSMYLCASSIGRVPSGNTIYFGEGSWLTVV.